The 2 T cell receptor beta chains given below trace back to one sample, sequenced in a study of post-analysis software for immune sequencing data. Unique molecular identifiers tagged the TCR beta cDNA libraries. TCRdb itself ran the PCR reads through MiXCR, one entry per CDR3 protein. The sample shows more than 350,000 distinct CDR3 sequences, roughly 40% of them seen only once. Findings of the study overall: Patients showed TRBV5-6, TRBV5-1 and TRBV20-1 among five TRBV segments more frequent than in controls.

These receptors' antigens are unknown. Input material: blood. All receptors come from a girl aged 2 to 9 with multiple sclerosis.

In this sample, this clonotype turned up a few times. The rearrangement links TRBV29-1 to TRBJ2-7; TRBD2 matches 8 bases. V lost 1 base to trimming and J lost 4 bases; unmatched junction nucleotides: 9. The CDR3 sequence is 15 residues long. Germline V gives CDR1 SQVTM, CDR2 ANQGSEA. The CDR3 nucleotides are TGCAGCGTTGAAGGGGTGGTAGCGGGAAGATACGAGCAGTACTTC. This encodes CSVEGVVAGRYEQYF.

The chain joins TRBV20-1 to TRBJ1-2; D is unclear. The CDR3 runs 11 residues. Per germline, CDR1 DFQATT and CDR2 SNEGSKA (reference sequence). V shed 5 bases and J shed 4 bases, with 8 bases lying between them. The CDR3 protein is CSASTGYGYTF. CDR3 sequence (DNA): TGCAGTGCTTCGACGGGCTATGGCTACACCTTC.